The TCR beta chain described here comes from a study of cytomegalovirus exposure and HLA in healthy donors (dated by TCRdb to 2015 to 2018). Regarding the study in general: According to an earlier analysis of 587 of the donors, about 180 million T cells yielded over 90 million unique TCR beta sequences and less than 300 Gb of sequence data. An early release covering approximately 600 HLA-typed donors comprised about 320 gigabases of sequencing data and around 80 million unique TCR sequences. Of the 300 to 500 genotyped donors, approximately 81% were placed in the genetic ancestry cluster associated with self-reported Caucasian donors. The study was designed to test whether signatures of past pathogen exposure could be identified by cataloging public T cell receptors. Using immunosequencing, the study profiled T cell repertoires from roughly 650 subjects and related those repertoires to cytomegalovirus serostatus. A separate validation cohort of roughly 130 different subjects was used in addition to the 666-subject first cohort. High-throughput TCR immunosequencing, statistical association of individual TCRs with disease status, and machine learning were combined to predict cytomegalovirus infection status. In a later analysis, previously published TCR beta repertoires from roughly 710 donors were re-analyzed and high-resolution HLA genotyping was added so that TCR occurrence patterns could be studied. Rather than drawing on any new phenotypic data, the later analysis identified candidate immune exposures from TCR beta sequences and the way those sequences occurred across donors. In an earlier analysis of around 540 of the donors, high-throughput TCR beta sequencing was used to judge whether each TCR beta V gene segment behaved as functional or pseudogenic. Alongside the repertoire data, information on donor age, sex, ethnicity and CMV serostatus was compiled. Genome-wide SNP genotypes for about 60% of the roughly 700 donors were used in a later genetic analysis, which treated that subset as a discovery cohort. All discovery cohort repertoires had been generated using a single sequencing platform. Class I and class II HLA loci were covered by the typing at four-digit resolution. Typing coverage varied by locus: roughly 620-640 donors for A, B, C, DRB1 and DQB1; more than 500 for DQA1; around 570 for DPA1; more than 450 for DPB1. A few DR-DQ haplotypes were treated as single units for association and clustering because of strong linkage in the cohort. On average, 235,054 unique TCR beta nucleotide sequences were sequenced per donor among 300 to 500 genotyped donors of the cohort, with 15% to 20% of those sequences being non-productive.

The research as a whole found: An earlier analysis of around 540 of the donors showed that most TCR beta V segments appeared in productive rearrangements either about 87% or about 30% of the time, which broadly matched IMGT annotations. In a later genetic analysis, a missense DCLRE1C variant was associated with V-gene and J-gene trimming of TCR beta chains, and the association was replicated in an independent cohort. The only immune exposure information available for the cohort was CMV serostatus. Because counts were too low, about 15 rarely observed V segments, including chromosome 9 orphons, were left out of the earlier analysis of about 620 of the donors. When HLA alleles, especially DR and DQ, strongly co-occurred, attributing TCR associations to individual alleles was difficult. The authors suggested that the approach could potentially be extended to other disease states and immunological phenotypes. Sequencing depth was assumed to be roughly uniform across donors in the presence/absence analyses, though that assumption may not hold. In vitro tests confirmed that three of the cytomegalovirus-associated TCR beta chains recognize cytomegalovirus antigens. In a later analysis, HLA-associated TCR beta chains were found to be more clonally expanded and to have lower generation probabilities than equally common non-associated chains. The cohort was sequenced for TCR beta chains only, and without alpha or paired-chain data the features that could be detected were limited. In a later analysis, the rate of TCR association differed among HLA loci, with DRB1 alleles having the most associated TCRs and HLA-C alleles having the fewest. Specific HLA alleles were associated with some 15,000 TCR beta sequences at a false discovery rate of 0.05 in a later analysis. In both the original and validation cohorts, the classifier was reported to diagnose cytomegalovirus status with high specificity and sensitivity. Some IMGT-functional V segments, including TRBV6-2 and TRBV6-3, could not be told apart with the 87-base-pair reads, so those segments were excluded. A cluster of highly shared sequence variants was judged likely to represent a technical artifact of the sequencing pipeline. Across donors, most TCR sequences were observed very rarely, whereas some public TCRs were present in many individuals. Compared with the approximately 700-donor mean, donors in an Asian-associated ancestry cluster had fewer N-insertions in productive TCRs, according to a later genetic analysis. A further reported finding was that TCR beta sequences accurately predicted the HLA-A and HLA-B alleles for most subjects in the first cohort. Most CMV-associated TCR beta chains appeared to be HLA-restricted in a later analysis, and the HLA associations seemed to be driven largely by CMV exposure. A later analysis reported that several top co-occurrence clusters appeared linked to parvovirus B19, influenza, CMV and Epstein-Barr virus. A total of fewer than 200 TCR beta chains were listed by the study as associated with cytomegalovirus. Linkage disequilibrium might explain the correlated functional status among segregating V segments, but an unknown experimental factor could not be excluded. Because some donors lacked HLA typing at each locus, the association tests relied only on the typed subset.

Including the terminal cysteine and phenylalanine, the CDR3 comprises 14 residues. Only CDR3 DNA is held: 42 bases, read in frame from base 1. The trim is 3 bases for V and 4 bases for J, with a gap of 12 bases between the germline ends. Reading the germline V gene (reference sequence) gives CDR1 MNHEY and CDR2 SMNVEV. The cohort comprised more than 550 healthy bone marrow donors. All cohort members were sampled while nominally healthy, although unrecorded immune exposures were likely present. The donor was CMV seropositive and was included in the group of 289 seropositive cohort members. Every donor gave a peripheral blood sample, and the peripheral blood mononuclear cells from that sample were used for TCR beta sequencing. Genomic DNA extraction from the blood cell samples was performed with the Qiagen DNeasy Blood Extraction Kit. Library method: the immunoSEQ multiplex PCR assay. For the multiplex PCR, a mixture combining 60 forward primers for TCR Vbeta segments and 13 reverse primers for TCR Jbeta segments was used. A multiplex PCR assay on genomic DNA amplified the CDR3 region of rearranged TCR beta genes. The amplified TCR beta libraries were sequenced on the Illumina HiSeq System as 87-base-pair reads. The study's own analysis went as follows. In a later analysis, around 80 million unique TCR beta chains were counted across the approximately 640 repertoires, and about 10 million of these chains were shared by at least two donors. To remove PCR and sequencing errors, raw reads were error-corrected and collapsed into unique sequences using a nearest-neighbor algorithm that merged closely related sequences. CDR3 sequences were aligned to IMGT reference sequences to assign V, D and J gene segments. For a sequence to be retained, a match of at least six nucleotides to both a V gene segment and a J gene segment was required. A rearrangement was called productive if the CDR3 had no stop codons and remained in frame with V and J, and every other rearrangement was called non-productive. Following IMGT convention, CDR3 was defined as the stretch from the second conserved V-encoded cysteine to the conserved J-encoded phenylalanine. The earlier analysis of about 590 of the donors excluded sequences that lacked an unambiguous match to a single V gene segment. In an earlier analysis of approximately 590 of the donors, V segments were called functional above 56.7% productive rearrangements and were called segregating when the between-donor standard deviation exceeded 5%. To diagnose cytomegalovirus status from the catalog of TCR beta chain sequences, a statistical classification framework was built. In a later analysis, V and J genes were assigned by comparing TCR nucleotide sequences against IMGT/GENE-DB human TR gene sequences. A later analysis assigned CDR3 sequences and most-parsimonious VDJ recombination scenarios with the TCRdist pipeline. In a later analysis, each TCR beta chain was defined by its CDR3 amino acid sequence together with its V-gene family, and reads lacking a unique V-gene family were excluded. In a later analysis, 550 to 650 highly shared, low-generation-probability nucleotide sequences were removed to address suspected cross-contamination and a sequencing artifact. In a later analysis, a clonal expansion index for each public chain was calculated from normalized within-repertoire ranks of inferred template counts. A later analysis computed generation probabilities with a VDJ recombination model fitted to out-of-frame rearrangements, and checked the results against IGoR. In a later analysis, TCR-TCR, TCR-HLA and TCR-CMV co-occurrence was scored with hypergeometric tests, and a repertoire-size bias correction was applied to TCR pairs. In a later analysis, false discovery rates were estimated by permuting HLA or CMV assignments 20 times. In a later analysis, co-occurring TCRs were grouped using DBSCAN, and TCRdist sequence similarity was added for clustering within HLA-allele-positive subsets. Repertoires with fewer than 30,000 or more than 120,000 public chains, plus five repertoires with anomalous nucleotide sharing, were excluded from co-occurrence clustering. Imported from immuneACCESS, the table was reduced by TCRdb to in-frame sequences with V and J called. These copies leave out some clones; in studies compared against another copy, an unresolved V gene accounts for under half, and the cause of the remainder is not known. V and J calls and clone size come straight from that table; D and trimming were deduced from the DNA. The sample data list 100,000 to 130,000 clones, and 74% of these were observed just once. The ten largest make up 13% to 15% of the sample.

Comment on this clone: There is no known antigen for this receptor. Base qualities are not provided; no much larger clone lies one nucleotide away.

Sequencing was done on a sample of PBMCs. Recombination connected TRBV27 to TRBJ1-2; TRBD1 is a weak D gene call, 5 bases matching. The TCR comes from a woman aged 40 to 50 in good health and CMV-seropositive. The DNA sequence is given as TGTGCCAGCAGTTTGATCGGACAAGCCTATGGCTACACCTTC. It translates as CASSLIGQAYGYTF.